These 16 T cell receptor beta chains share one sample of origin, sequenced in a study of cytomegalovirus exposure and HLA in healthy donors. Only in-frame clones appear in the TCRdb table, and some are missing; sequencing was by immunoSEQ multiplex PCR. This sample has about 95,000 clones; 85% occur once, and the top ten carry around 20%. The sequenced sample was PBMCs. The receptor source for this set is a man aged 18 to 30 in good health and CMV-seropositive.

CDR3: CASSQVGGSSYNEQFF. The CDR3 DNA sequence: TGCGCCAGCAGCCAAGTTGGCGGAAGCTCCTACAATGAGCAGTTCTTC. The genes are TRBV4-1 and TRBJ2-1; no firm D call. Trimming took 1 base from V and 0 from J, leaving 10 bases between them. From germline, CDR1 is MGHRA and CDR2 YSYEKL. There are 16 residues in the CDR3.

The CDR3 loop is CASSFMEAGELFF. CDR3 bases: TGTGCCAGCAGTTTTATGGAGGCCGGGGAGCTGTTTTTT. The chain links TRBV28 to TRBJ2-2; tentatively, D is TRBD2 (5 bases). Germline lookup yields CDR1 MDHEN and CDR2 SYDVKM. The CDR3 loop spans 13 amino acids. V dropped 3 bases and J dropped 6 bases, with 8 bases sitting between them.

The rearrangement joins TRBV14 to TRBJ1-1, with D hard to call. The CDR3 runs to 14 residues. The germline V and J ends were trimmed by 3 bases and 4 bases, with 12 bases remaining between them. Germline V gene lookup returns CDR1 SGHDN and CDR2 FVKESK. The CDR3 spells CASSQTTASTEAFF. The CDR3 bases are TGTGCCAGCAGCCAGACTACCGCTTCCACTGAAGCTTTCTTT.

The chain combines TRBV2 with TRBJ2-3; a weak D match, TRBD1 (6 bases). Germline assignment: CDR1 SNHLY and CDR2 FYNNEI. Trimming removed 5 bases at V and 3 bases at J, with 24 bases between. This CDR3 has 18 residues. CDR3 bases: TGTGCCAGCAGTTACGGGCGCTTAACAGGGTCTGGGACAGATACGCAGTATTTT. It specifies CASSYGRLTGSGTDTQYF.

The chain links TRBV7-9 to TRBJ2-5; possibly TRBD1 for D (5 bases). With 3 bases removed from V and 0 bases from J, the gap between germline ends came to 8 bases. Germline V lookup: CDR1 SEHNR, CDR2 FQNEAQ (reference sequence). The CDR3 runs 14 residues. For the CDR3, the DNA is TGTGCCAGCAGCTTGACAGCCAACCAAGAGACCCAGTACTTC. This codes for CASSLTANQETQYF.

The chain employs TRBV11-3 and TRBJ2-7; 10 bases align to TRBD1. The CDR3 extends over 15 amino acids. Germline-derived CDR1 and CDR2 are SGHNT and YENEEA. Trimming removed 5 bases from V and 3 bases from J; junction bases left unmatched: 7. CDR3 in DNA: TGTGCCAGCAGCCCTGGACAGGGGGAGGGCTACGAGCAGTACGTC. It translates to CASSPGQGEGYEQYV.

V is TRBV4-2 and J is TRBJ1-5; 8 bases are shared with TRBD1. The CDR3 is made up of 14 amino acids. CDR1 is LGHNA and CDR2 is YNFKEQ in the germline V gene. The ends lost 4 bases at V and 7 bases at J; junction bases unmatched: 6. The CDR3 DNA follows: TGTGCCAGCAGCCCAAGACAGGGGCCACAGCCCCAGCATTTT. Its translation: CASSPRQGPQPQHF.

This clone has only a few counts. This chain joins TRBV10-1 and TRBJ2-5; the match to TRBD1 covers 8 bases. Trimming at V came to 1 base and at J to 1 base, leaving 5 bases not matched to a gene. From germline, CDR1 is WNHNN and CDR2 SYGVQD (reference sequence). This CDR3 is built from 16 residues. CDR3: CASSEYRGSTQETQYF. The CDR3 DNA reads TGCGCCAGCAGTGAGTACAGGGGGTCTACCCAAGAGACCCAGTACTTC.

In its sample, this clone ranks as medium-sized. The chain is built from TRBV12-5 and TRBJ1-1; weak D call: TRBD1 (6 bases). CDR1 LGHNT and CDR2 FRNRAP come from the germline V gene. This CDR3 region has 12 residues. Trimming shortened V by 3 bases and J by 8 bases, and 10 bases separated the two germline ends. This chain's CDR3 is CASGFGGLEAFF. DNA of the CDR3: TGTGCTAGTGGTTTTGGGGGCTTGGAAGCTTTCTTT.

The chain couples TRBV28 to TRBJ1-5, with TRBD1 as a possible D gene (6 bases). The germline CDR1 and CDR2 sequences are MDHEN and SYDVKM. The CDR3 extends over 14 amino acids. V lost 6 bases to trimming and J lost 4 bases, with 13 bases between them. CDR3 loop: CASSSPGENQPQHF. The DNA of the CDR3 is TGTGCCAGCAGCTCCCCAGGGGAGAATCAGCCCCAGCATTTT.

The gene calls are TRBV19 and TRBJ2-6; TRBD1 is a possible D gene (5 bases). Germline CDR1 LNHDA, CDR2 SQIVND (reference sequence). V was trimmed by 4 bases and J by 0 bases, leaving 10 bases between them. The CDR3 covers 16 residues. The CDR3 DNA is TGTGCCAGTAGTAACCGACAGCCCTCTGGGGCCAACGTCCTGACTTTC. Protein sequence: CASSNRQPSGANVLTF. The variable domain in full, with the rest retrieved from reference TRBV19 and TRBJ2-6, is DGGITQSPKYLFRKEGQNVTLSCEQNLNHDAMYWYRQDPGQGLRLIYYSQIVNDFQKGDIAEGYSVSREKKESFPLTVTSAQKNPTAFYLCASSNRQPSGANVLTFGAGSRLTVL.

The rearrangement joins TRBV5-5 to TRBJ1-2; TRBD1 agrees at 8 bases. V shed 4 bases, J shed 4 bases, and the junction held 9 bases outside the gene matches. The germline CDR1 and CDR2 sequences are SGHKS and YYEKEE (reference sequence). This CDR3 is 15 amino acids long. CDR3 DNA: TGTGCCAGCAGCATATCAATGGGACAGGTCTATGGCTACACCTTC. This sequence encodes CASSISMGQVYGYTF.

The chain carries TRBV28 and TRBJ2-7; D is unresolved. The V end lost 5 bases, the J end lost 5 bases, and 7 bases lay between the germline ends. The CDR3 is made up of 11 amino acids. Looked up from germline, CDR1 is MDHEN and CDR2 is SYDVKM. Here the CDR3 reads CASSIRDEQYF. The CDR3 bases are TGTGCCAGCAGTATACGGGACGAGCAGTACTTC.

The chain joins TRBV5-6 to TRBJ2-2; D is uncertain. V was clipped by 4 bases and J by 5 bases, with 12 bases between them. This CDR3 comprises 14 residues. Germline CDR1 is SGHDT and CDR2 is YYEEEE. The CDR3 DNA sequence: TGTGCCAGCAGCCACGCGACTTCTACCGGGGAGCTGTTTTTT. Encoded protein: CASSHATSTGELFF.

The chain has TRBV30 and TRBJ2-1; weak D call: TRBD2 (5 bases). V dropped 2 bases and J dropped 5 bases, with 25 bases sitting between them. From germline, CDR1 is GTSNPN and CDR2 SVGIG (reference sequence). The CDR3 sequence is 18 residues long. In DNA, the CDR3 is TGTGCCTGGAGTCGGGGAGTTCTTAGTGGGCAGAAGAACAATGAGCAGTTCTTC. This codes for CAWSRGVLSGQKNNEQFF.

The V call is TRBV5-4, the J call TRBJ2-2, with TRBD2 matching over 8 bases. CDR1 and CDR2 from the germline V gene are SGHNT and YYREEE (reference sequence). The V segment lost 2 bases and the J segment 5 bases; nucleotides outside the gene matches: 11. CDR3 length: 17 amino acids. The CDR3 reads CASSFRAGGVVTGELFF. The DNA of the CDR3 is TGTGCCAGCAGCTTTCGGGCGGGGGGAGTTGTAACCGGGGAGCTGTTTTTT.